The 20 T cell receptor beta chains listed next were all sequenced from one sample in a study of radiotherapy plus CTLA-4 blockade in lung cancer. Only in-frame clones appear in the TCRdb table, and some are missing; sequencing was by immunoSEQ multiplex PCR. This table has about 50,000 clones, roughly 86% appearing once. The sample here was peripheral blood, taken from a patient treated with radiotherapy plus ipilimumab. The receptors come from a human donor with non-small cell lung cancer whose response to radiotherapy plus ipilimumab could not be evaluated.

The rearrangement uses TRBV2 and TRBJ2-7; weak D call: TRBD1 (6 bases). V was clipped by 10 bases and J by 2 bases, with 27 bases between them. Germline assignment: CDR1 SNHLY and CDR2 FYNNEI. CDR3 length: 17 amino acids. CDR3 region: CAIHPRLGRDNAYEQYF. In DNA, the CDR3 is TGTGCCATCCACCCACGTCTAGGACGGGACAATGCCTACGAGCAGTACTTC.

The V gene is TRBV19, the J gene TRBJ1-5; D unclear. Germline-derived CDR1 and CDR2 are LNHDA and SQIVND (reference sequence). Deletions cut 6 bases from V and 5 bases from J, with 23 bases between. This CDR3 contains 17 residues. Here the CDR3 reads CASRMNPSRGSHQPQHF. The DNA for the CDR3 is TGTGCCAGTAGGATGAATCCATCAAGAGGGTCCCATCAGCCCCAGCATTTT.

The CDR3 protein is CASSLYAGEWYEQYF. As DNA, the CDR3 is TGTGCCAGCAGTTTATATGCGGGAGAGTGGTACGAGCAGTACTTC. The chain joins TRBV27 to TRBJ2-7; 7 bases agree with TRBD2. V was pared by 1 base and J by 4 bases, with 7 bases of the junction left unmatched. From germline, CDR1 is MNHEY and CDR2 SMNVEV (reference sequence). This CDR3 spans 15 amino acids.

The rearrangement joins TRBV10-3 to TRBJ1-2; 9 bases are shared with TRBD1. This CDR3 has 15 residues. Germline V gene sequence: CDR1 ENHRY, CDR2 SYGVKD. Losses at the gene ends were 5 bases for V and 4 bases for J; bases not matched to a gene: 8. CDR3 in DNA: TGTGCCATCAGTCTAGGACAGGGGTCGGCCTATGGCTACACCTTC. This sequence encodes CAISLGQGSAYGYTF.

The chain combines TRBV27 with TRBJ1-1; D remains ambiguous. This CDR3 has 11 residues. The V end lost 10 bases, the J end lost 1 base, and 7 bases lay between the germline ends. The germline V gene has CDR1 MNHEY and CDR2 SMNVEV (reference sequence). CDR3 sequence (DNA): TGTGCCACCGAGAGGAACACTGAAGCTTTCTTT. Translation gives CATERNTEAFF.

This clone occurred a few times. The chain is built from TRBV7-2 and TRBJ1-2, with D unresolved. V shed 3 bases and J shed 2 bases, with 13 bases lying between them. Germline CDR1 reads SGHTA; CDR2 reads FQGNSA. CDR3 length: 15 amino acids. The CDR3 coding sequence is TGTGCCAGCAGCTTGGGCCCTCGCCTCAACTATGGCTACACCTTC. This gives the protein CASSLGPRLNYGYTF.

This rearrangement joins TRBV19 to TRBJ2-2; weak D call: TRBD2 (6 bases). The V and J ends lost 9 bases and 4 bases respectively, with 15 bases between them. This CDR3 has 14 residues. Germline V gene data show CDR1 as LNHDA and CDR2 as SQIVND (reference sequence). In DNA form, the CDR3 reads TGTGCCAGCCGTGGGGGGTCGGGCACCGGGGAGCTGTTTTTT. This encodes CASRGGSGTGELFF.

This chain's CDR3 is CASSLTGHTEAFF. CDR3 sequence (DNA): TGTGCCAGCAGCCTCACAGGGCACACTGAAGCTTTCTTT. The chain carries TRBV11-1 and TRBJ1-1; D may be TRBD1 (6 bases). V was cut by 5 bases and J by 3 bases, with 10 bases left in between. CDR3 length: 13 amino acids. The V gene's germline CDR1 is SGHAT and CDR2 FQDESV (reference sequence).

J is TRBJ2-7 and V is TRBV11-2, with 11 positions matching TRBD2. There are 15 residues in the CDR3. Per germline, CDR1 SGHAT and CDR2 FQNNGV. Trimming removed 3 bases from V and 3 bases from J; junction bases left unmatched: 4. DNA of the CDR3: TGTGCCAGCAGCTTTAGCGGGAGGGCCGGCTACGAGCAGTACTTC. Translating gives CASSFSGRAGYEQYF.

The chain combines TRBV4-1 with TRBJ2-7; D may be TRBD2 (6 bases). The CDR3 is 15 amino acids. Germline assignment: CDR1 MGHRA and CDR2 YSYEKL. Trimming cost V 0 bases and J 5 bases, with 14 bases left between them. The CDR3 reads CASSQEVTGEDEQYF. The CDR3 DNA sequence: TGCGCCAGCAGCCAAGAAGTGACGGGAGAAGACGAGCAGTACTTC.

The chain combines TRBV25-1 with TRBJ2-2; TRBD1 might be the D (5 bases). Looked up from germline, CDR1 is MGHDK and CDR2 is SYGVNS. The CDR3 length is 11 residues. V dropped 8 bases and J dropped 6 bases, with 7 bases sitting between them. The CDR3 reads CASLQAGELFF. CDR3 nucleotides: TGTGCCAGCCTACAGGCCGGGGAGCTGTTTTTT. The whole variable domain, remainder taken from reference TRBV25-1 and TRBJ2-2, is EADIYQTPRYLVIGTGKKITLECSQTMGHDKMYWYQQDPGMELHLIHYSYGVNSTEKGDLSSESTVSRIRTEHFPLTLESARPSHTSQYLCASLQAGELFFGEGSRLTVL.

The V call is TRBV6-5, the J call TRBJ2-4; unclear D gene. CDR1 MNHEY and CDR2 SVGAGI come from the germline V gene. CDR3 size: 13 residues. The V end was cut by 6 bases, the J end by 8 bases, with 14 bases between. The CDR3 DNA reads TGTGCCAGCAGGCCGGCGCCCGGAGACATTCAGTACTTC. Amino acid sequence: CASRPAPGDIQYF.

This chain connects TRBV7-2 to TRBJ1-2, with no clear D. V was pared by 2 bases and J by 4 bases, with 8 bases between. The germline V gene has CDR1 SGHTA and CDR2 FQGNSA. CDR3 size: 13 residues. The CDR3 here is CASSLSGTYGYTF. In nucleotides, the CDR3 is TGTGCCAGCAGCTTATCAGGAACCTATGGCTACACCTTC.

V and J are TRBV4-1 and TRBJ1-6; D is perhaps TRBD1 (5 bases). This CDR3 has 17 residues. Germline V lookup: CDR1 MGHRA, CDR2 YSYEKL. Trimming took off 1 base at V and 10 bases at J, with 20 bases between the two ends. This CDR3 reads CASSQATLGDRTSPLHF. CDR3 DNA sequence: TGCGCCAGCAGCCAAGCAACCCTAGGGGATCGGACCTCACCCCTCCACTTT.

The V and J genes are TRBV27 and TRBJ1-1; D ambiguous. The V gene lost 9 bases and the J gene lost 4 bases, with 9 bases spanning the gap. The CDR3 extends over 11 amino acids. Germline V gene lookup returns CDR1 MNHEY and CDR2 SMNVEV (reference sequence). The CDR3 region has the DNA TGTGCCAGTTCCCGAGGCACTGAAGCTTTCTTT. Its translation is CASSRGTEAFF.

This clone was detected a few times. CDR3 protein: CASSSVPGQGNYGYTF. The DNA for the CDR3 is TGTGCCAGCAGCTCGGTTCCGGGACAGGGGAACTATGGCTACACCTTC. The chain joins TRBV7-9 to TRBJ1-2; TRBD1 matches 10 bases. The germline V gene encodes CDR1 SEHNR and CDR2 FQNEAQ (reference sequence). This CDR3 is built from 16 residues. The V gene end was trimmed by 4 bases and the J gene end by 2 bases; junction bases not matched to a gene: 7. Based on the CDR3 plus reference TRBV7-9 and TRBJ1-2, the full variable domain is DTGVSQNPRHKITKRGQNVTFRCDPISEHNRLYWYRQTLGQGPEFLTYFQNEAQLEKSRLLSDRFSAERPKGSFSTLEIQRTEQGDSAMYLCASSSVPGQGNYGYTFGSGTRLTVV.

The rearrangement joins TRBV15 to TRBJ1-1; no clear D gene. Germline CDR1 is LNHNV and CDR2 is YYDKDF (reference sequence). This CDR3 comprises 13 residues. Trimming stripped 3 bases from V and 1 base from J, with 6 bases between. The CDR3 nucleotides are TGTGCCACCAGCAGCCAGGAGAACACTGAAGCTTTCTTT. This encodes CATSSQENTEAFF. Looking up the rest from reference TRBV15 and TRBJ1-1 gives the full variable domain: DAMVIQNPRYQVTQFGKPVTLSCSQTLNHNVMYWYQQKSSQAPKLLFHYYDKDFNNEADTPDNFQSRRPNTSFCFLDIRSPGLGDTAMYLCATSSQENTEAFFGQGTRLTVV.

The V and J genes are TRBV2 and TRBJ2-7; D may be TRBD2 (5 bases). V shed 3 bases and J shed 8 bases, with 11 bases lying between them. The germline gives CDR1 SNHLY, CDR2 FYNNEI. This CDR3 comprises 12 residues. The CDR3 loop is CASSDRGTKQYF. The CDR3 DNA reads as TGTGCCAGCAGTGATCGGGGTACCAAGCAGTACTTC.

The chain uses TRBV7-3 and TRBJ2-1; 9 nucleotides line up with TRBD2. Germline values: CDR1 SGHTA, CDR2 FQGTGA. The V gene end was trimmed by 5 bases and the J gene end by 6 bases; junction bases not matched to a gene: 11. The CDR3 is 16 residues long. The CDR3 sequence: CASSLLVAGDPNEQFF. The CDR3 DNA is TGTGCCAGCAGCCTTCTTGTAGCGGGAGATCCCAATGAGCAGTTCTTC.

The V gene is TRBV11-2, the J gene TRBJ2-7, with D possibly TRBD1 on 6 matching bases. This CDR3 is built from 16 residues. CDR1 and CDR2 (germline): SGHAT, FQNNGV. V gave up 5 bases and J gave up 4 bases, with 21 bases separating them. CDR3 DNA sequence: TGTGCCAGCAGCCTATCTACAGGGAATCGGTTGTACGAGCAGTACTTC. It codes for CASSLSTGNRLYEQYF.